Listed below are T cell receptor beta chains from one sample, sequenced in a study of response to subunit inactivated influenza vaccine. MiXCR, run by TCRdb on the RT-PCR reads, gives a single entry per CDR3 protein. The table has around 600,000 distinct CDR3 sequences, around 11% seen once. These data also formed part of another study, on T cells expressing NK-cell markers.

The input for sequencing was PBMCs from blood, taken on the day of vaccination. Source of these receptors: a man aged 45-65 years who received an inactivated influenza vaccine. Each CDR3 is given with its conserved first and last residue. D genes are given only for firm matches. Only some rows state a clone size, as once, few, many or a class for expanded clones.

D gene	clone size	J gene	V gene	CDR3 DNA	CDR3 protein
.	few	TRBJ2-7	TRBV15	TGTGCCACCAGCAGAGACTCTCGCCAAGGGGCCTACGAGCAGTACTTC	CATSRDSRQGAYEQYF
TRBD1	few	TRBJ2-1	TRBV20-1	TGCAGTGCTAGAGGCTTTGGGGACAGGGGGGGTTTTTGGTCGGCTGAGCAGTTCTTC	CSARGFGDRGGFWSAEQFF
.	few	TRBJ2-3	TRBV7-8	TGTGCCAGCAGCGGTATCTCTTTTACCGCCCTCAGCACAGATACGCAGTATTTT	CASSGISFTALSTDTQYF
TRBD1	few	TRBJ1-1	TRBV7-2	TGTGCCAGCAGCAAAGGGACAGGTTGGGACACTGAAGCTTTCTTT	CASSKGTGWDTEAFF
.	many	TRBJ2-7	TRBV20-1	TGCAGTGCTAGAGATTGGGGCAGTTCCTACGAGCAGTACTTC	CSARDWGSSYEQYF
.	.	TRBJ2-1	TRBV11-1	TGTGCCAGCAGCAACCCCCCGGCGGGAATCTACAATGAGCAGTTCTTC	CASSNPPAGIYNEQFF
.	few	TRBJ2-5	TRBV5-5	TGTGCCAGCAGCTTGTGGCAGGTACCCCCGGAGACCCAGTACTTC	CASSLWQVPPETQYF
.	many	TRBJ2-7	TRBV29-1	TGCAGCGTCCTAGGGGGGTTATTCTCCTACGAGCAGTACTTC	CSVLGGLFSYEQYF
.	few	TRBJ1-5	TRBV19	TGTGCCAGTAGTATGGAAGGGGTAGGGGGTCAGCCCCAGCATTTT	CASSMEGVGGQPQHF
.	.	TRBJ2-7	TRBV28	TGTGCCAGCATTCCCCTTGGGCAGAGGTACGAGCAGTACTTC	CASIPLGQRYEQYF
.	.	TRBJ2-2	TRBV12-3/TRBV12-4	TGTGCCAGCAGTAGAACGGACGGCAGCTGGGAGCTGTTTTTT	CASSRTDGSWELFF
.	few	TRBJ2-3	TRBV24-1	TGTGCCACCAGTGATTCCGGGAGAGTCGGCGCAGATACGCAGTATTTT	CATSDSGRVGADTQYF
TRBD1	few	TRBJ2-7	TRBV20-1	TGCAGTGCTCAGGAAGGGACAGGGATTTTCTACGAGCAGTACTTC	CSAQEGTGIFYEQYF